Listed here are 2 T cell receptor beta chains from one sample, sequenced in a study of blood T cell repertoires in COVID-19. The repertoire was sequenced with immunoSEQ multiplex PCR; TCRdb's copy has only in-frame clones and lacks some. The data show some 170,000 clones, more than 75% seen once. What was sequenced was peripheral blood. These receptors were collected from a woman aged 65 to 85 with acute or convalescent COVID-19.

This CDR3 is CAISEGQGVNTEAFF. The DNA for the CDR3 is TGTGCCATCAGTGAAGGTCAGGGGGTGAACACTGAAGCTTTCTTT. The V and J genes are TRBV10-3 and TRBJ1-1, with 7 bases aligning to TRBD1. The V gene end was trimmed by 3 bases and the J gene end by 0 bases; junction bases not matched to a gene: 4. The CDR3 length is 15 residues. Germline V CDR1 and CDR2: ENHRY, SYGVKD.

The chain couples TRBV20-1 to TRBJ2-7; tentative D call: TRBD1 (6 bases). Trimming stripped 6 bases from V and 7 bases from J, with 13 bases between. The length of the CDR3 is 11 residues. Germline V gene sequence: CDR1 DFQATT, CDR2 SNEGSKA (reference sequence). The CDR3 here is CSARQEREQYF. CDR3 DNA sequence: TGCAGTGCCCGACAGGAGAGGGAGCAGTACTTC.